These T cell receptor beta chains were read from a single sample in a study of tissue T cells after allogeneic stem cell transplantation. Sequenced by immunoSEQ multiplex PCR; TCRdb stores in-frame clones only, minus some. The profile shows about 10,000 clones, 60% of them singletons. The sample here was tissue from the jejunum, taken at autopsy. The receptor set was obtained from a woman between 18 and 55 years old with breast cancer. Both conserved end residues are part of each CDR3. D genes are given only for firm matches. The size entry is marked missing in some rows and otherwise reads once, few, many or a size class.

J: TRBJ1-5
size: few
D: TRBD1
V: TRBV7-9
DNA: TGTGCCAGCAGCTTAGGGGGGACAGATAGCAATCAGCCCCAGCATTTT
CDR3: CASSLGGTDSNQPQHF

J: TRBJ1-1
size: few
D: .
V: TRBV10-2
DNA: TGCGCCAGCAGCGTATACCGGGACAAGGCGCTTCGAGCTTTCTTT
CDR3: CASSVYRDKALRAFF

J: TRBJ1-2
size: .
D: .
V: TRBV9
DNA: TGTGCCAGCAGCGGCCCGGACAGAAACTATGGCTACACCTTC
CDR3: CASSGPDRNYGYTF

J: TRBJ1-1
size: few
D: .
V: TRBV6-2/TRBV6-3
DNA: TGTGCCAGCAGCCGGCGAGGGGGGACTGAAGCTTTCTTT
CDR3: CASSRRGGTEAFF

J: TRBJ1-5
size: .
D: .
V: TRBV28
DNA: TGTGCCAGCAGTTTTCCGGGGCCTAGCAATCAGCCCCAGCATTTT
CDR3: CASSFPGPSNQPQHF

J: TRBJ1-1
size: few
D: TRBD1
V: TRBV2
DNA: TGTGCCAGCAGTGTACAGGGGCCCCACACTGAAGCTTTCTTT
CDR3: CASSVQGPHTEAFF

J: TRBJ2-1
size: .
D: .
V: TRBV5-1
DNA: TGCGCCAGCAGCCCCTCGGCGGGGGCGGTTTATAATGAGCAGTTCTTC
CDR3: CASSPSAGAVYNEQFF

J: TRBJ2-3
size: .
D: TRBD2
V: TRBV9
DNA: TGTGCCAGCAGCTTCGGACTAGCGGGGGAAAGGGTGGATACGCAGTATTTT
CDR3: CASSFGLAGERVDTQYF

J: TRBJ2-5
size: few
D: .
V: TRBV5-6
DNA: TGTGCCAGCAGCTTTCCCAGCGGGACCCAGTACTTC
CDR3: CASSFPSGTQYF

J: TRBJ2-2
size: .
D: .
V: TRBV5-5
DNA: TGTGCCAGCAGCTTGGGAAACACAGCCGGGGAGCTGTTTTTT
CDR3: CASSLGNTAGELFF

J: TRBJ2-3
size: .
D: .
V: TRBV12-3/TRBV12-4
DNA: TGTGCCAGCACGAAAGGCACAGATACGCAGTATTTT
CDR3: CASTKGTDTQYF

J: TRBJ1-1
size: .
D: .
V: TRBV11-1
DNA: TGTGCCAGCAGCCGCGGGAGGGGAGACACTGAAGCTTTCTTT
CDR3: CASSRGRGDTEAFF

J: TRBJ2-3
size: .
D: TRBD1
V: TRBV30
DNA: TGTGCCTGGAGGGACAGGGGAGGTTTAGGTCCTAGCACAGATACGCAGTATTTT
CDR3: CAWRDRGGLGPSTDTQYF

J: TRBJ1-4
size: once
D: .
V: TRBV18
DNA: TGTGCCAGCTCACCAGCAACTAATGAAAAACTGTTTTTT
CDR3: CASSPATNEKLFF

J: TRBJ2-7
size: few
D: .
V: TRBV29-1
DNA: TGCAGCGTTGAAGCCCGAGCTACAACCCAATCATCCTACGAGCAGTACTTC
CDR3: CSVEARATTQSSYEQYF

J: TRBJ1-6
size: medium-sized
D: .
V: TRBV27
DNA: TGTGCCAGCAGTCCCACGTGGGAGCTTGGAAATTCACCCCTCCACTTT
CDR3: CASSPTWELGNSPLHF

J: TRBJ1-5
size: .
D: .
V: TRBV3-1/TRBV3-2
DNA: TGTGCCAGCAGCCAAGGTCCCGTAGGAAATCAGCCCCAGCATTTT
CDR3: CASSQGPVGNQPQHF

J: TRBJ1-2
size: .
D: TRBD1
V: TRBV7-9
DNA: TGTGCCAGCAGCCCGCAGGGACAGGGGTTTGGCTACACCTTC
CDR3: CASSPQGQGFGYTF

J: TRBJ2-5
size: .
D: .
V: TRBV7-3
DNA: TGTGCCAGCAGCTTAAGGGGTCAGCAACCCCAGTACTTC
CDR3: CASSLRGQQPQYF

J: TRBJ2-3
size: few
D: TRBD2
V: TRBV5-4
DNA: TGTGCCAGCACTGCTGGGAGGGCCTCCACAGATACGCAGTATTTT
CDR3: CASTAGRASTDTQYF

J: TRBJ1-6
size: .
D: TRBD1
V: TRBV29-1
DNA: TGCAGCGTGGCCGGGACAGGGTTGGGCTCACCCCTCCACTTT
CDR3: CSVAGTGLGSPLHF

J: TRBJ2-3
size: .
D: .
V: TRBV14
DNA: TGTGCCAGCAGCCAAGCCTTTTTACCAGATACGCAGTATTTT
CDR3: CASSQAFLPDTQYF

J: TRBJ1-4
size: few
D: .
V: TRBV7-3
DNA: TGTGCCAGCAGCCACGAGGGTGGGGCTAATGAAAAACTGTTTTTT
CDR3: CASSHEGGANEKLFF

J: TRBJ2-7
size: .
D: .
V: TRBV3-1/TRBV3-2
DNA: TGTGCCAGCAGCCCCCACAGCGTCCCCACCTACGAGCAGTACTTC
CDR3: CASSPHSVPTYEQYF

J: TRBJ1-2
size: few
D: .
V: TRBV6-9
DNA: TGTGCCAGCAACGAAGACGGGATTCAGCGGTATGGCTACACCTTC
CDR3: CASNEDGIQRYGYTF

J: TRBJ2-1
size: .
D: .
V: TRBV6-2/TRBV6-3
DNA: TGTGCCAGCAGTGATGGGGGTTTGGGAAAAGGATTCTTC
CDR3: CASSDGGLGKGFF

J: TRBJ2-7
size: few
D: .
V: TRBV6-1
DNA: TGTGCCAGCAGTGAACGGGCGGGGATTTCCTACGAGCAGTACTTC
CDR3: CASSERAGISYEQYF

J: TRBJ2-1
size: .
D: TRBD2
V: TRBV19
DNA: TGTGCCAGTAGTCCTACCCGACTAGCGGGAGGCTACAATGAGCAGTTCTTC
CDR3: CASSPTRLAGGYNEQFF

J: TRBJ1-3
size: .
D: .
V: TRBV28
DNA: TGTGCCAGCAGTTTACCCCCCTGGGGTTCCTCTGGAAACACCATATATTTT
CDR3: CASSLPPWGSSGNTIYF

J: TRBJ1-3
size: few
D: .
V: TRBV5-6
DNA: TGTGCCAGCAGCTTGGGAACAGGGTCTGGAAACACCATATATTTT
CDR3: CASSLGTGSGNTIYF

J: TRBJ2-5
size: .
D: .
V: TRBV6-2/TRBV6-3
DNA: TGTGCCAGCAGTTACTACCCCGGGATCCAAGAGACCCAGTACTTC
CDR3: CASSYYPGIQETQYF

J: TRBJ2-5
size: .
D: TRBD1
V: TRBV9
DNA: TGTGCCAGCAGCGCCAGGGACAGGGCCCAAGAGACCCAGTACTTC
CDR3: CASSARDRAQETQYF

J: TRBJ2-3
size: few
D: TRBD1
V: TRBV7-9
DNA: TGTGCCAGCAGCAACCCGGGACAGGCTCGAGATACGCAGTATTTT
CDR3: CASSNPGQARDTQYF

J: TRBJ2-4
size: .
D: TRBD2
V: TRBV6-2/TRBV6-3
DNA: TGTGCCAGCAGTTACACAAACGGGGGGCTAGCGGGAGACTTC
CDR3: CASSYTNGGLAGDF

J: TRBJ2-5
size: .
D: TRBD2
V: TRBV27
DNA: TGTGCCAGCAGTTTATCGACTAGCGGAGAGACCCAGTACTTC
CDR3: CASSLSTSGETQYF

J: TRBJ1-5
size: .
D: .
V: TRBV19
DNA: TGTGCCAGTCCTCTCACCGTGAACAGCATGGGGAGGCGCAATCAGCCCCAGCATTTT
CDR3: CASPLTVNSMGRRNQPQHF

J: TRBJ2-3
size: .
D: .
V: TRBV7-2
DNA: TGTGCCAGCAGCTCCACCCGGGGGTCCCCCGGCACAGATACGCAGTATTTT
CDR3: CASSSTRGSPGTDTQYF

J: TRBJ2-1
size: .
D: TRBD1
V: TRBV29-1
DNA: TGCAGCGTGAAACCGGGGACAGGGTATACTGAGCAGTTCTTC
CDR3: CSVKPGTGYTEQFF

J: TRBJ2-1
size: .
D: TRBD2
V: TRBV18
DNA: TGTGCCAGCTCAACCGGGACTAGCGGGGTCAATGAGCAGTTCTTC
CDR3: CASSTGTSGVNEQFF

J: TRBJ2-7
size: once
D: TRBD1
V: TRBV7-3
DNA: TGTGCCAGCAGCACGGACAGGGACGACGAGCAGTACTTC
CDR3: CASSTDRDDEQYF

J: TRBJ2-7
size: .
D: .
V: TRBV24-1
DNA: TGTGCCACCAGCGATTTACAGGGCTACGAGCAGTACTTC
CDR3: CATSDLQGYEQYF

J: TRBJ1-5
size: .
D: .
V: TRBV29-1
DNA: TGCAGCGTTGAGAGCGTCTTTCGACAGGGCAATCAGCCCCAGCATTTT
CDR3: CSVESVFRQGNQPQHF

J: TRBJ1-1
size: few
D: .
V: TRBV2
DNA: TGTGCCAGCAGTGATGGCGTTGGGATTGAAGCTTTCTTT
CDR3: CASSDGVGIEAFF

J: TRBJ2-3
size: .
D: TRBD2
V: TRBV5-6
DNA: TGTGCCAGCTCCCCCCCTCCTAGCGGGATTCCAGATACGCAGTATTTT
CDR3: CASSPPPSGIPDTQYF

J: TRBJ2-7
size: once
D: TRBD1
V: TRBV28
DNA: TGTGCCAGCAGCCGCCCTCGGGCAGGGGGCTACGAGCAGTACTTC
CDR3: CASSRPRAGGYEQYF

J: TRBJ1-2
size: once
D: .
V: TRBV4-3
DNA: TGCGCCAGCAGCCAAGATCTGGGGGCGGCCTATGGCTACACCTTC
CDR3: CASSQDLGAAYGYTF

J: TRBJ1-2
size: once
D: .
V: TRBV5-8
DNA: TGTGCCAGCAGCTTTTTACCACGGGGCTACACCTTC
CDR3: CASSFLPRGYTF

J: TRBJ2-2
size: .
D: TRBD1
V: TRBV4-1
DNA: TGCGCCAGCAGCCATCCGGACAGGGGGAACACCGGGGAGCTGTTTTTT
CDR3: CASSHPDRGNTGELFF

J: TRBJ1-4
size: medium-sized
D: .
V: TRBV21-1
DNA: TGTGCCAGCTACGCAGGAGATGAAAAACTGTTTTTT
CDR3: CASYAGDEKLFF

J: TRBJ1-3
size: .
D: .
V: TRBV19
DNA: TGTGCCAGTACCCAAGACCTCGAATTCGGGAACACCATATATTTT
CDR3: CASTQDLEFGNTIYF

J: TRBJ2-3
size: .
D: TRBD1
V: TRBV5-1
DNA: TGCGCCAGCAGCTTTCCGGACAGGGGAGATACGCAGTATTTT
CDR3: CASSFPDRGDTQYF

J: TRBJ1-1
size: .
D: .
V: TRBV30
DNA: TGTGCCTGGAGTTTAGCAGGGTTGGGGACTGAAGCTTTCTTT
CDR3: CAWSLAGLGTEAFF

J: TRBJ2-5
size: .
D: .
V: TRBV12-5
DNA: TGTGCTAGTGGTTTGGGTGGAGAGACCCAGTACTTC
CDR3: CASGLGGETQYF

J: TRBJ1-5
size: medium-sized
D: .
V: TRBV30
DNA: TGTGCCTGGAGCAGGGATCCCCATCAGCCCCAGCATTTT
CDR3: CAWSRDPHQPQHF

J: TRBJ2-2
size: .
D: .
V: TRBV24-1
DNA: TGTGCCACCAGTGATTCAAGGCGGCACACCGGGGAGCTGTTTTTT
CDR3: CATSDSRRHTGELFF

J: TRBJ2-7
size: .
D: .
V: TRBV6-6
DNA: TGTGCCAGCAGCTACGTATCGGGCTACGAGCAGTACTTC
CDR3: CASSYVSGYEQYF

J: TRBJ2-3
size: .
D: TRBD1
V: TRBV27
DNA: TGTGCCAGCAGTTTTATCAGGGGGGATACGCAGTATTTT
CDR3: CASSFIRGDTQYF

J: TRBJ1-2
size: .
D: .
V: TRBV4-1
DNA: TGCGCCAGCAGCCAAGAAGTCCTTAACTATGGCTACACCTTC
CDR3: CASSQEVLNYGYTF

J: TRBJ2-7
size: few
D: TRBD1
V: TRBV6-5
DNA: TGTGCCAGCAGCCAGGACAGGCCCCCCTACGAGCAGTACTTC
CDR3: CASSQDRPPYEQYF